This T cell receptor (beta chain) derives from a study of T-cell memory formation after mild COVID-19. Overall study context: Clusters were largely donor specific. Findings of the study overall: Certain responding clones were present in pre-infection memory, suggesting participation of cross-reactive memory. From day 15 to 85, contracting clones were balanced between CD4 and CD8, whereas later expanders leaned toward CD4+.

UMIs and sample barcodes were carried by the TCR alpha and TCR beta cDNA libraries that 5'RACE produced using constant-segment primers. TCRdb ran MiXCR on the 5' RACE reads and lists one entry per CDR3 protein. The sample includes around 47,000 distinct CDR3 sequences, roughly 9% of them seen just once. In this sample, this clonotype turned up a few times. Its antigen remains unidentified. The CDR3 contains 15 residues. The V and J ends lost 3 bases and 3 bases respectively, with 14 bases between them. CDR1 and CDR2 from the germline V gene are SGHKS and YYEKEE (reference sequence). The TCR was taken from an adult woman who had mild COVID-19 (a few samples of this study predate the infection). Cell type and time point are not known. This rearrangement joins TRBV5-5 to TRBJ2-3, with D perhaps matching TRBD1 (5 bases). Sequencing used PBMCs or a T cell subset sorted from them (not recorded which). The CDR3 sequence is CASSSTVLFTDTQYF. The CDR3 DNA follows: TGTGCCAGCAGCTCGACAGTCCTTTTTACAGATACGCAGTATTTT.